These 17 T cell receptor beta chains were sequenced from one sample in a study of blood T cell repertoires in COVID-19. Libraries were prepared by immunoSEQ multiplex PCR; TCRdb keeps only in-frame clonotypes and omits some of them. The sample has about 80,000 clones, around 88% seen once. The sample comprised peripheral blood. All receptors derive from an elderly man with active or convalescent COVID-19.

This sequence joins TRBV4-2 and TRBJ1-3; unclear D gene. Germline CDR1 and CDR2: LGHNA and YNFKEQ. This CDR3 spans 17 amino acids. Trimming stripped 5 bases from V and 0 bases from J, with 17 bases between. CDR3 DNA: TGTGCCAGCAGCGAAAGCTTGCCTAGTTACTCTGGAAACACCATATATTTT. This sequence encodes CASSESLPSYSGNTIYF.

The V gene is TRBV5-1, the J gene TRBJ2-7; 14 nucleotides line up with TRBD2. Trimming took 3 bases from V and 5 from J; bases not matched to a gene: 10. Germline loops: CDR1 SGHRS, CDR2 YFSETQ. This CDR3 comprises 17 residues. Written as DNA, the CDR3 is TGCGCCAGCAGCTCATACGGGACTAGCGGGAGATCCCACGAGCAGTACTTC. Amino acids: CASSSYGTSGRSHEQYF.

The chain uses TRBV7-9 and TRBJ1-1; D might be TRBD1 (6 bases). There are 15 residues in the CDR3. The germline V and J ends were trimmed by 4 bases and 9 bases, with 21 bases remaining between them. Germline-derived CDR1 and CDR2 are SEHNR and FQNEAQ (reference sequence). This chain's CDR3 is CASSSKVGATPQAFF. As DNA, the CDR3 is TGTGCCAGCAGCTCAAAGGTGGGGGCGACGCCGCAAGCTTTCTTT.

The J gene is TRBJ2-7, the V gene TRBV3-1 (or the pseudogene TRBV3-2); D is perhaps TRBD1 (5 bases). The CDR3 consists of 13 residues. Trimming took off 3 bases at V and 6 bases at J, with 12 bases between the two ends. CDR1 is LGHDT and CDR2 is YNNKEL in the germline V gene (reference sequence). For the CDR3, the DNA is TGTGCCAGCAGCCAGGTTGGGGCCGTCGAGCAGTACTTC. It codes for CASSQVGAVEQYF.

This clone showed up just once. J is TRBJ2-3 and V is TRBV12-2; the tabulated D call, TRBD1, remains unverified against the DNA. TRBV12-2 is listed as a pseudogene. This CDR3 region has 17 residues. CDR3 protein: CASRLPFPGQITDTQYF. The CDR3 region has the DNA TGTGCAAGTCGCTTGCCGTTTCCGGGACAGATCACAGATACGCAGTATTTT.

Here the CDR3 DNA reads TGTGCCAGCAGCCAAGGACAGGATCAGCCCCAGCATTTT. Residues: CASSQGQDQPQHF. This chain joins TRBV4-2 and TRBJ1-5, with D possibly being TRBD1 (6 bases). This CDR3 contains 13 residues. CDR1 and CDR2 (germline): LGHNA, YNFKEQ. Trimming took 1 base from V and 5 from J, leaving 6 bases between them.

This chain joins TRBV7-3 and TRBJ2-6; 7 bases are shared with TRBD1. Per the germline V gene, CDR1 is SGHTA and CDR2 is FQGTGA. The CDR3 length is 15 residues. V gave up 5 bases and J gave up 2 bases; unmatched junction bases: 3. The CDR3 sequence is CASSKQGTGANVLTF. CDR3 nucleotide sequence: TGTGCCAGCAGCAAACAGGGGACTGGGGCCAACGTCCTGACTTTC.

The rearrangement joins TRBV7-8 to TRBJ2-1; 14 bases agree with TRBD2. Trimming removed 4 bases from V and 9 bases from J; junction bases left unmatched: 2. Germline V lookup: CDR1 SGHVS, CDR2 FQNEAQ. CDR3 length: 14 amino acids. Here the CDR3 DNA reads TGTGCCAGCAGCTGGGGGACTAGCGGGGGTGAGCAGTTCTTC. This encodes CASSWGTSGGEQFF.

This chain joins TRBV7-6 and TRBJ2-7; D not certain. The CDR3 is 16 residues long. The V and J ends lost 0 bases and 4 bases respectively, with 16 bases between them. Germline CDR1 SGHVS, CDR2 FNYEAQ. The CDR3 sequence: CASSLAVTSDLYEQYF. CDR3 DNA: TGTGCCAGCAGCTTAGCCGTGACTTCCGACCTATACGAGCAGTACTTC.

This chain uses TRBV4-3 with TRBJ2-7; D is uncertain. Per the germline V gene, CDR1 is LGHNA and CDR2 is YSLEER. Trimming pared 0 bases from V and 2 bases from J, leaving 11 bases between. The CDR3 spans 15 residues. The CDR3 is CASSQDPGATYEQYF. The CDR3, as DNA: TGCGCCAGCAGCCAAGATCCAGGCGCAACCTACGAGCAGTACTTC.

V usage is TRBV18 and J usage is TRBJ1-5, with D unclear. Trimming removed 3 bases at V and 4 bases at J, with 10 bases between. The CDR3 covers 14 residues. CDR1 and CDR2 from the germline V gene are KGHSH and LQKENI. The CDR3 DNA is TGTGCCAGCTCACCTGAGACGGGGAATCAGCCCCAGCATTTT. This encodes CASSPETGNQPQHF. The entire variable domain, with the rest obtained from reference TRBV18 and TRBJ1-5, is as follows: NAGVMQNPRHLVRRRGQEARLRCSPMKGHSHVYWYRQLPEEGLKFMVYLQKENIIDESGMPKERFSAEFPKEGPSILRIQQVVRGDSAAYFCASSPETGNQPQHFGDGTRLSIL.

This clone has just a few counts. V is TRBV7-9 and J is TRBJ2-2; D is possibly TRBD1 (7 bases). The V end lost 6 bases, the J end lost 2 bases, and 13 bases lay between the germline ends. Germline CDR1 is SEHNR and CDR2 is FQNEAQ (reference sequence). This CDR3 is built from 15 residues. The CDR3 DNA follows: TGTGCCAGCAGTCGCGGGACAGTTAACACCGGGGAGCTGTTTTTT. The encoded protein is CASSRGTVNTGELFF. The whole variable domain, remainder taken from reference TRBV7-9 and TRBJ2-2, is DTGVSQNPRHKITKRGQNVTFRCDPISEHNRLYWYRQTLGQGPEFLTYFQNEAQLEKSRLLSDRFSAERPKGSFSTLEIQRTEQGDSAMYLCASSRGTVNTGELFFGEGSRLTVL.

The chain has TRBV6-1 and TRBJ2-4; the match to TRBD1 covers 9 bases. The CDR3 contains 16 residues. J gave up 2 bases and V 1 base, and 3 bases lay outside the gene matches. Germline CDR1 reads MNHNS; CDR2 reads SASEGT. The CDR3: CASSEEDRGTKNIQYF. The DNA of the CDR3 is TGTGCCAGCAGTGAAGAGGACAGGGGAACCAAAAACATTCAGTACTTC.

This sequence joins TRBV3-1 (or the pseudogene TRBV3-2) and TRBJ2-1; TRBD2 agrees at 12 bases. This CDR3 comprises 17 residues. The J segment lost 4 bases and the V segment lost 0 bases, leaving 4 bases of the junction unmatched. The germline gives CDR1 LGHDT, CDR2 YNNKEL (reference sequence). CDR3 bases: TGTGCCAGCAGCCAAGATGGACTAGCGGGAAATTACAATGAGCAGTTCTTC. It encodes CASSQDGLAGNYNEQFF.

The V call is TRBV11-2, the J call TRBJ2-1; D possibly corresponds to TRBD2 (5 bases). This CDR3 region has 16 residues. Between the trimmed V and J ends, which lost 6 bases and 1 base, there was a span of 16 bases. The germline V gene has CDR1 SGHAT and CDR2 FQNNGV. The chain's CDR3 is CASRGIGRGSYNEQFF. CDR3 nucleotides: TGTGCCAGCAGGGGAATTGGGAGAGGGTCCTACAATGAGCAGTTCTTC.

The chain's CDR3 is CASGGGINNQPQHF. The CDR3 bases are TGTGCCAGCGGCGGGGGAATCAACAATCAGCCCCAGCATTTT. The chain recombines TRBV4-2 with TRBJ1-5; a possible D gene is TRBD1 (5 bases). V was cut by 8 bases and J by 3 bases, with 14 bases left in between. There are 14 residues in the CDR3. The germline V gene encodes CDR1 LGHNA and CDR2 YNFKEQ.

The V and J genes are TRBV3-1 (or the pseudogene TRBV3-2) and TRBJ1-2, with 8 bases matching TRBD1. V lost 4 bases and J lost 3; bases outside the gene matches: 1. The CDR3 is 13 amino acids. Germline V lookup: CDR1 LGHDT, CDR2 YNNKEL (reference sequence). The CDR3: CASSPTGDYGYTF. CDR3 sequence (DNA): TGTGCCAGCAGCCCGACAGGGGACTATGGCTACACCTTC.